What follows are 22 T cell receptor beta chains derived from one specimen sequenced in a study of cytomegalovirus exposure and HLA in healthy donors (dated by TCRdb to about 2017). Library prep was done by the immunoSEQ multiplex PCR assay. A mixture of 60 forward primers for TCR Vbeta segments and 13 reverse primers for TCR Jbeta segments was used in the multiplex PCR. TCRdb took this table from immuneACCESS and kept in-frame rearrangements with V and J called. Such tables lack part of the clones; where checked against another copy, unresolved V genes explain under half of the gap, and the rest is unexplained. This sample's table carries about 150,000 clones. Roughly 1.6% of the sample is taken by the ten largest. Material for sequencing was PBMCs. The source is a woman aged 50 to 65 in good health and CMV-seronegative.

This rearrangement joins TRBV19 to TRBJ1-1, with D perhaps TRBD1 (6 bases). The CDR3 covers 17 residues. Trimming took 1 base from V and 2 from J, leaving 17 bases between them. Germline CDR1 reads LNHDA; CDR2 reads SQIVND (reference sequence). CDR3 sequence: CASSIVTRQGKNTEAFF. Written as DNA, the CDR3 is TGTGCCAGTAGTATAGTTACGCGGCAGGGGAAAAACACTGAAGCTTTCTTT.

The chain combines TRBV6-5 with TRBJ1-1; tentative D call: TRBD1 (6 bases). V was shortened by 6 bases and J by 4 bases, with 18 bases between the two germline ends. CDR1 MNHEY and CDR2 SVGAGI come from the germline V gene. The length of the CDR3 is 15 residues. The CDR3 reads CASRDSSLGGTEAFF. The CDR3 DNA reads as TGTGCCAGCAGGGACAGTTCCCTTGGGGGCACTGAAGCTTTCTTT.

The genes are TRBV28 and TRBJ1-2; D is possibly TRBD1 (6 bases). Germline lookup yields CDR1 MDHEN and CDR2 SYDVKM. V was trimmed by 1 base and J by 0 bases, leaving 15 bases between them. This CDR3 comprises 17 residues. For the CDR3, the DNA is TGTGCCAGCAGTTTATACGCCCGACAGGTCACTAACTATGGCTACACCTTC. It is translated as CASSLYARQVTNYGYTF.

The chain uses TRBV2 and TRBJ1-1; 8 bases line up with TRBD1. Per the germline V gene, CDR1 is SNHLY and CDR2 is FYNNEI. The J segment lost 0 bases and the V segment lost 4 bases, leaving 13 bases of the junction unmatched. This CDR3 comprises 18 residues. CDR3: CASSAPRQGARVNTEAFF. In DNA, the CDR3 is TGTGCCAGCAGTGCTCCCCGGCAGGGGGCGAGGGTGAACACTGAAGCTTTCTTT.

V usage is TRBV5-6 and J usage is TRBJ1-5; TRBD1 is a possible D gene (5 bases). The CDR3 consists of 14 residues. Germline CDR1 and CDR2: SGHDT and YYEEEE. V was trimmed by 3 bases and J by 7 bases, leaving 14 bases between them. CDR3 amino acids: CASSSSMEGQPQHF. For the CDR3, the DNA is TGTGCCAGCAGCTCTAGTATGGAGGGGCAGCCCCAGCATTTT. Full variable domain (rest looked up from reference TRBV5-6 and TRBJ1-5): DAGVTQSPTHLIKTRGQQVTLRCSPKSGHDTVSWYQQALGQGPQFIFQYYEEEERQRGNFPDRFSGHQFPNYSSELNVNALLLGDSALYLCASSSSMEGQPQHFGDGTRLSIL.

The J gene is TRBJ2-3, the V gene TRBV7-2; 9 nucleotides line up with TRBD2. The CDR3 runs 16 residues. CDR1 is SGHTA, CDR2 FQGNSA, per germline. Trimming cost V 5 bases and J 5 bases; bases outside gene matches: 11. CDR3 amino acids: CASSRTSGYRGDTQYF. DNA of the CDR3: TGTGCCAGCAGCCGCACTAGCGGGTATCGGGGAGATACGCAGTATTTT.

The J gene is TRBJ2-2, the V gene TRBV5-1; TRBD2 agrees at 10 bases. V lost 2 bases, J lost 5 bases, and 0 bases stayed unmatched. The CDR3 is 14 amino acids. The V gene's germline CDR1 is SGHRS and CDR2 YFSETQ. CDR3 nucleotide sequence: TGCGCCAGCAGCTTTAGCGGGGGGACCGGGGAGCTGTTTTTT. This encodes CASSFSGGTGELFF.

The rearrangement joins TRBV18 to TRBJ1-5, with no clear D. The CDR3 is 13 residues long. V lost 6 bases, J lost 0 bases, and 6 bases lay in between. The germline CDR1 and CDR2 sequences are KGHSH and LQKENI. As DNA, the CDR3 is TGTGCCAGCTCCCTCTATAGCAATCAGCCCCAGCATTTT. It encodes CASSLYSNQPQHF.

The CDR3 DNA follows: TGTGCCAGTAGTATAGGAGGGGACAGGGCCTACGAGCAGTACTTC. Translated, it gives CASSIGGDRAYEQYF. J is TRBJ2-7 and V is TRBV19; TRBD1 matches at 9 bases. V shed 1 base and J 2 bases; nucleotides not matched to a gene: 3. Germline loops: CDR1 LNHDA, CDR2 SQIVND (reference sequence). The CDR3 totals 15 residues.

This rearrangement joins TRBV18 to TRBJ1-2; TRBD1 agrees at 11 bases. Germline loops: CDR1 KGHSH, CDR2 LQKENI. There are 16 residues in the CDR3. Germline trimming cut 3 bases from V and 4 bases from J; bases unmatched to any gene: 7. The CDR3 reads CASSPTMGTGGYGYTF. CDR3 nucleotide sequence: TGTGCCAGCTCACCGACGATGGGGACAGGGGGCTATGGCTACACCTTC.

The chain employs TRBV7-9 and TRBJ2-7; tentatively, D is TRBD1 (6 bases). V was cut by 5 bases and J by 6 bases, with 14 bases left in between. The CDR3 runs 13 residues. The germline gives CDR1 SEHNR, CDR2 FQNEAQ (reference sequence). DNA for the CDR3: TGTGCCAGCAGCAACACCCGGACAGCCGAGCAGTACTTC. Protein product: CASSNTRTAEQYF.

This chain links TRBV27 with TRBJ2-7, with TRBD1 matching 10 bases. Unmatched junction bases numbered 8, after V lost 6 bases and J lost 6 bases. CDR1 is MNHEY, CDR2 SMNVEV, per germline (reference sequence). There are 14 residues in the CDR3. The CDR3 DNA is TGTGCCAGCAGATTCCGGGACAGGGGCGGCGAGCAGTACTTC. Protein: CASRFRDRGGEQYF.

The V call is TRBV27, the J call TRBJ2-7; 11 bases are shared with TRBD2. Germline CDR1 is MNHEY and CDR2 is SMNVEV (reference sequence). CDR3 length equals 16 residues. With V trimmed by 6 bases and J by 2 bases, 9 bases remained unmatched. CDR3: CASRIRGLAEPYEQYF. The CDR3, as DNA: TGTGCCAGCAGGATAAGGGGACTAGCGGAACCCTACGAGCAGTACTTC.

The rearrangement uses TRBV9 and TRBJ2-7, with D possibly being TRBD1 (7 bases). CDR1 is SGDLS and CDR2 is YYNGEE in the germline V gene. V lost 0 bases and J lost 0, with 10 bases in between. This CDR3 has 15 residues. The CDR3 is CASSVGGDSSYEQYF. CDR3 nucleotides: TGTGCCAGCAGCGTAGGGGGGGACAGCTCCTACGAGCAGTACTTC.

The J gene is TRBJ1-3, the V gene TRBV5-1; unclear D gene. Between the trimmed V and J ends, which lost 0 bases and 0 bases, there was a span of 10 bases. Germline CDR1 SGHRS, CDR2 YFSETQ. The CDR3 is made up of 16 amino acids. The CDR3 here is CASSLGPSRSGNTIYF. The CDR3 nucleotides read TGCGCCAGCAGCTTGGGGCCATCACGCTCTGGAAACACCATATATTTT.

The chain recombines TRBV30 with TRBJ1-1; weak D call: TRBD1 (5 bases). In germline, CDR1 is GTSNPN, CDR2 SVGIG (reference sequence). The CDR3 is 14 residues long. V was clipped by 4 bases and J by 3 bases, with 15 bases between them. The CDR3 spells CAWILLGGDTEAFF. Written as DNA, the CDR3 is TGTGCCTGGATCCTCCTGGGGGGAGACACTGAAGCTTTCTTT.

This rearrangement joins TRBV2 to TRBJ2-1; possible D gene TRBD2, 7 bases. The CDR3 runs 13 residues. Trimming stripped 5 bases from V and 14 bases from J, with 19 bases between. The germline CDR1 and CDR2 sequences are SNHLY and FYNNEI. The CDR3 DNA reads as TGTGCCAGCAGTATAATACAGGGCCGGGGGGAGTTCTTC. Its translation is CASSIIQGRGEFF.

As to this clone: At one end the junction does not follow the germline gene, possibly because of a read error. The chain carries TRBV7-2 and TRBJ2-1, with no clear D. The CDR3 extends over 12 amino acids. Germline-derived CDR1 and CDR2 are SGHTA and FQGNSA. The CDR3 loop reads CASSFSFNEQFF. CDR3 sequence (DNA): TGTGCCAGCAGCTTTTCCTTCAATGAGCAGTTCTTC.

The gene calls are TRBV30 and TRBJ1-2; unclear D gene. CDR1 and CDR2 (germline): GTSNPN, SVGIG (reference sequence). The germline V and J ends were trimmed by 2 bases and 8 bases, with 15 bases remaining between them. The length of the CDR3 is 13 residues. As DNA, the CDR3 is TGTGCCTGGAGTCCTACGGGAATAGGAGGCTACACCTTC. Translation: CAWSPTGIGGYTF.

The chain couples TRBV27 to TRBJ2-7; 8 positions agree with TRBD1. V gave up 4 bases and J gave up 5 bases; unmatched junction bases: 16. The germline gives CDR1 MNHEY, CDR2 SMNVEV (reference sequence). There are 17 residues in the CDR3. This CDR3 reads CASSSEGWTGLVHEQYF. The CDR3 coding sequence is TGTGCCAGCAGTTCAGAAGGGTGGACAGGGTTAGTCCACGAGCAGTACTTC.

For the CDR3, the DNA is TGTGCCAGCAGTCCGGACAGGAGCTCCTACGAGCAGTACTTC. Protein: CASSPDRSSYEQYF. This chain connects TRBV6-1 to TRBJ2-7; 7 bases match TRBD1. CDR3 length: 14 amino acids. Per the germline V gene, CDR1 is MNHNS and CDR2 is SASEGT. Unmatched junction bases numbered 4, after V lost 5 bases and J lost 0 bases.

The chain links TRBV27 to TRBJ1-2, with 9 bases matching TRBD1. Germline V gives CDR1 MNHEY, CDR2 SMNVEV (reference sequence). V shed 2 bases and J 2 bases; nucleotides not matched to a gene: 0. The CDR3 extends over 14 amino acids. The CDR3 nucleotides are TGTGCCAGCAGTTTAGGGACAGGGAACTATGGCTACACCTTC. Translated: CASSLGTGNYGYTF.